This T cell receptor (beta chain) was retrieved from a study of CD8+ T cells in alopecia areata. Study overall: Treated individuals took tofacitinib by mouth, 5 to 10 mg twice daily. Patients remained on tofacitinib for 6 to 18 months and then went 6 months without it.

As for treatment: oral pan-JAK inhibitor, 5-10 mg twice daily. V trimming: 0 bases; J trimming: 2 bases; junction bases outside the gene matches: 4. CDR1 is SGHRS and CDR2 is YFSETQ in the germline V gene. The CDR3 contains 15 residues. Following RNA extraction, reverse transcription yielded cDNA that acted as the sequencing template. Profiling relied on immunoSEQ multiplex PCR, and the TCRdb table lists in-frame clones only, not all of them. Of about 190,000 clones detected, 55% to 70% appear once; the ten largest clones hold about 0.69%. Notes on this clone: The antigen remains unidentified. Distinct nucleotide sequences in the sample also encode this CDR3.

Findings and caveats of the study: On tofacitinib, scalp and blood still held many of the expanded lesional clones.

This chain connects TRBV5-1 to TRBJ2-5; 7 bases are a match to TRBD2. This TCR derives from a human donor with alopecia areata. The sample here was CD4+ T cells sorted from blood, taken at week 4, from a patient treated with tofacitinib. The CDR3 DNA sequence: TGCGCCAGCAGCTTGGAAGCGGGACCTCAAGAGACCCAGTACTTC. It translates to CASSLEAGPQETQYF. Complete variable domain (other parts from reference TRBV5-1 and TRBJ2-5): KAGVTQTPRYLIKTRGQQVTLSCSPISGHRSVSWYQQTPGQGLQFLFEYFSETQRNKGNFPGRFSGRQFSNSRSEMNVSTLELGDSALYLCASSLEAGPQETQYFGPGTRLLVL.